The 10 T cell receptor beta chains in this list originate from one sample, sequenced in a study of T cell responses to AZD1222 COVID-19 vaccine. TCRdb's table, derived via immunoSEQ multiplex PCR, lists solely in-frame clones and lacks some. The table has tens of thousands of clones, around nine tenths seen once. Sequencing used peripheral blood, obtained 28 days after the second AZD1222 dose. All receptors come from an adult who received the AZD1222 COVID-19 vaccine.

The V and J genes are TRBV12-5 and TRBJ1-1; D is undetermined. Germline V CDR1 and CDR2: LGHNT, FRNRAP. This CDR3 has 13 residues. V lost 1 base, J lost 2 bases, and 5 bases lay in between. The CDR3 region is CASGLETNTEAFF. As DNA, the CDR3 is TGTGCTAGTGGTTTGGAGACTAACACTGAAGCTTTCTTT.

This sequence joins TRBV9 and TRBJ2-7; D unresolved. Trimming took off 2 bases at V and 4 bases at J, with 16 bases between the two ends. This CDR3 comprises 15 residues. Germline values: CDR1 SGDLS, CDR2 YYNGEE. The CDR3 DNA follows: TGTGCCAGCAGCGTCTACGGGCCCGTTTTATACGAGCAGTACTTC. Its translation is CASSVYGPVLYEQYF.

V and J are TRBV19 and TRBJ1-1; D gene unclear. This CDR3 has 11 residues. V lost 4 bases, J lost 8 bases, and 8 bases lay in between. From germline, CDR1 is LNHDA and CDR2 SQIVND (reference sequence). CDR3: CASSNYIEAFF. The CDR3 DNA is TGTGCCAGTAGTAACTACATCGAAGCTTTCTTT.

This chain joins TRBV6-5 and TRBJ1-3; weak D call: TRBD1 (5 bases). This CDR3 has 14 amino acids. Germline V lookup: CDR1 MNHEY, CDR2 SVGAGI. Trimming removed 5 bases at V and 2 bases at J, with 10 bases between. CDR3 in DNA: TGTGCCAGCAGTCAGGGCAGGGCTGGAAACACCATATATTTT. It codes for CASSQGRAGNTIYF.

V and J are TRBV12-3 or TRBV12-4 and TRBJ1-2; 8 bases fit TRBD1. The J segment lost 8 bases and the V segment lost 5 bases, leaving 4 bases of the junction unmatched. This CDR3 is built from 12 residues. The CDR3 coding sequence is TGTGCCAGCAGTCGACAGGGGAGAGGCTACACCTTC. Translating it yields CASSRQGRGYTF.

V is TRBV4-2 and J is TRBJ2-7; D is uncertain. In germline, CDR1 is LGHNA, CDR2 YNFKEQ. Trimming left V 1 base short and J 0 bases short, with 10 bases between. This CDR3 has 15 amino acids. The CDR3 sequence is CASSQAVGFSYEQYF. The CDR3 DNA sequence: TGTGCCAGCAGCCAAGCAGTAGGCTTCTCCTACGAGCAGTACTTC.

The J gene is TRBJ1-4, the V gene TRBV5-4, with D hard to call. This CDR3 has 17 residues. Germline CDR1 is SGHNT and CDR2 is YYREEE (reference sequence). Trimming pared 0 bases from V and 1 base from J, leaving 13 bases between. CDR3 loop: CASSLDAVDGTNEKLFF. The CDR3 DNA follows: TGTGCCAGCAGCTTGGACGCCGTTGATGGAACTAATGAAAAACTGTTTTTT. The variable domain in full, with the rest retrieved from reference TRBV5-4 and TRBJ1-4, is ETGVTQSPTHLIKTRGQQVTLRCSSQSGHNTVSWYQQALGQGPQFIFQYYREEENGRGNFPPRFSGLQFPNYSSELNVNALELDDSALYLCASSLDAVDGTNEKLFFGSGTQLSVL.

This chain connects TRBV27 to TRBJ2-7; tentatively, D is TRBD1 or TRBD2 (6 bases each). The CDR3 totals 14 residues. Germline CDR1 reads MNHEY; CDR2 reads SMNVEV (reference sequence). The germline V and J ends were trimmed by 6 bases and 6 bases, with 18 bases remaining between them. The CDR3 nucleotides are TGTGCCAGCAGAAGACAGGACTACTACTCCGAGCAGTACTTC. Residues: CASRRQDYYSEQYF.

V is TRBV30 and J is TRBJ2-7, with D uncertain. This CDR3 region has 12 residues. Trimming cost V 3 bases and J 0 bases, with 6 bases left between them. CDR1 GTSNPN and CDR2 SVGIG come from the germline V gene (reference sequence). The DNA for the CDR3 is TGTGCCTGGAGCTTCCACTCCTACGAGCAGTACTTC. The encoded protein is CAWSFHSYEQYF.

The rearrangement links TRBV9 to TRBJ2-1; the D gene could be TRBD1 or TRBD2 (5 bases each). The V end was cut by 0 bases, the J end by 5 bases, with 24 bases between. Germline V gives CDR1 SGDLS, CDR2 YYNGEE. This CDR3 has 19 residues. CDR3 bases: TGTGCCAGCAGCGTAGCTTTCGGGGCGGCTAGCCGTACCGACAATGAGCAGTTCTTC. Residues: CASSVAFGAASRTDNEQFF.